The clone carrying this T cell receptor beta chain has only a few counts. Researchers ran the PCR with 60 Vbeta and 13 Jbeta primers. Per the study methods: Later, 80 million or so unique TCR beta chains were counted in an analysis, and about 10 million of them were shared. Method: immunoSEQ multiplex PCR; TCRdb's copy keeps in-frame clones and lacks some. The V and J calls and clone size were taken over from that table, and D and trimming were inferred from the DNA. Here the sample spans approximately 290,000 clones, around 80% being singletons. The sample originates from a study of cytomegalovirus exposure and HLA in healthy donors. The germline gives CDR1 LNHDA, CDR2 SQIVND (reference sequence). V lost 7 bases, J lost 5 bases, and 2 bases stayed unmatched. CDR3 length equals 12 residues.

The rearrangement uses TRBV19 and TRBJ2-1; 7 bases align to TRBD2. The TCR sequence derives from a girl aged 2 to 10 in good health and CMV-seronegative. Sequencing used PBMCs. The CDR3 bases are TGTGCCAGTACCGCGGGGGACAATGAGCAGTTCTTC. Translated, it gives CASTAGDNEQFF.